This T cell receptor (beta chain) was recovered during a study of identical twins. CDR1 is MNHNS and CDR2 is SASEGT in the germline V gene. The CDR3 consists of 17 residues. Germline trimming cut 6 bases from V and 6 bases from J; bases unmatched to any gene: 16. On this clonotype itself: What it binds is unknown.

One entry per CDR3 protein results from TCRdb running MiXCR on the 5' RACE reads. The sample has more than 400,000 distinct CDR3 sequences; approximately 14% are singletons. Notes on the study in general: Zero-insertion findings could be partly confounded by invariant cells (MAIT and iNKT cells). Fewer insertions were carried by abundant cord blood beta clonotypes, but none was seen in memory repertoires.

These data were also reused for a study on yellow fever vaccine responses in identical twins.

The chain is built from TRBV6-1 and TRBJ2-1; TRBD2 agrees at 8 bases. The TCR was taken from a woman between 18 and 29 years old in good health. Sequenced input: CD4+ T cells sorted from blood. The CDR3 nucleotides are TGTGCCAGCAGGCGACGAGGTAGCGGGGCCGCCGCCAATGAGCAGTTCTTC. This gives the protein CASRRRGSGAAANEQFF.